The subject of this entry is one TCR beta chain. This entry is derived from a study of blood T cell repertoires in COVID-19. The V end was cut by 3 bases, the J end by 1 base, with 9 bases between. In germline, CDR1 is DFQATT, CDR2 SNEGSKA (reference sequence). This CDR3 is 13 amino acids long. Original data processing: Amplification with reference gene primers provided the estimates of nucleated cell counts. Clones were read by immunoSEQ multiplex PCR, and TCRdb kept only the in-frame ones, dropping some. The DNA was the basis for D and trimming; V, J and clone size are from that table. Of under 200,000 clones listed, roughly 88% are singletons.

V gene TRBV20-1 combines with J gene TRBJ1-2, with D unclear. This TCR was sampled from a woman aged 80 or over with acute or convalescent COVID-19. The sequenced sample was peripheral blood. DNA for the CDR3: TGCAGTGCTAGTAGAGGGTTTAACTATGGCTACACCTTC. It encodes CSASRGFNYGYTF.